Following are 12 T cell receptor beta chains from one sample sequenced in a study of response to subunit inactivated influenza vaccine. TCRdb passed the RT-PCR reads through MiXCR, listing each CDR3 protein once. This table holds over 750,000 distinct CDR3 sequences, less than 25% found once. Here the sequenced sample was PBMCs from blood, taken 5 to 6 days after vaccination. These receptor sequences come from a man between 50 and 59 years old who received an inactivated influenza vaccine.

The CDR3 region has the DNA TGTGCCACCAGCAGAGGGGAGGCCTACGAGCAGTACTTC. Amino acids: CATSRGEAYEQYF. The chain carries TRBV15 and TRBJ2-7; perhaps TRBD2 as D (6 bases). The CDR3 loop spans 13 amino acids. V lost 1 base and J 2 bases, leaving 6 bases between the germline ends. CDR1 LNHNV and CDR2 YYDKDF come from the germline V gene (reference sequence).

J is TRBJ2-5 and V is TRBV12-3 or TRBV12-4, with D perhaps TRBD2 (5 bases). The CDR3 contains 14 residues. Trimming removed 3 bases from V and 3 bases from J, with 11 bases in between. The CDR3 DNA reads TGTGCCAGCAGTTTTTCAGCGGATAAAGAGACCCAGTACTTC. This gives the protein CASSFSADKETQYF.

This clonotype was seen ten or more times. V gene TRBV12-3 or TRBV12-4 combines with J gene TRBJ1-5, with D perhaps matching TRBD1 (6 bases). This CDR3 has 13 residues. Trimming cost V 3 bases and J 6 bases, with 9 bases left between them. DNA for the CDR3: TGTGCCAGCAGTTTTACAGGGAGTCAGCCCCAGCATTTT. Residues: CASSFTGSQPQHF.

There are a few counts of this clonotype. CDR3 nucleotide sequence: TGTGCCAGCACCCTCGGACTTATCTCCTACAATGAGCAGTTCTTC. This sequence encodes CASTLGLISYNEQFF. The genes are TRBV3-1 and TRBJ2-1; D may be TRBD2 (5 bases). This CDR3 spans 15 amino acids. Germline V lookup: CDR1 LGHDT, CDR2 YNNKEL (reference sequence). Trimming cost V 7 bases and J 0 bases, with 13 bases left between them.

The chain recombines TRBV5-1 with TRBJ2-7, with 7 nucleotides matching TRBD2. The CDR3 extends over 12 amino acids. Germline V lookup: CDR1 SGHRS, CDR2 YFSETQ. After removal of 4 bases from V and 6 bases from J, the junction contained 4 bases not matched to a gene. The CDR3 loop is CASSRGESEQYF. DNA of the CDR3: TGCGCCAGCAGCCGGGGGGAGAGCGAGCAGTACTTC.

This chain connects TRBV20-1 to TRBJ1-6; a possible D gene is TRBD1 (5 bases). The V gene's germline CDR1 is DFQATT and CDR2 SNEGSKA (reference sequence). This CDR3 is 14 amino acids long. V was clipped by 3 bases and J by 6 bases, with 12 bases between them. The chain's CDR3 is CSARAGTSNSPLHF. The CDR3, as DNA: TGCAGTGCTAGGGCCGGGACGTCTAATTCACCCCTCCACTTT.

The chain recombines TRBV28 with TRBJ2-1; D is perhaps TRBD1 or TRBD2 (6 bases each). CDR1 and CDR2 (germline): MDHEN, SYDVKM. The germline V and J ends were trimmed by 3 bases and 6 bases, with 18 bases remaining between them. The CDR3 runs 16 residues. The chain's CDR3 is CASSFSWTTRGNEQFF. The DNA of the CDR3 is TGTGCCAGCAGTTTCTCATGGACTACCAGGGGCAATGAGCAGTTCTTC.

This clonotype was counted a few times. This chain uses TRBV20-1 with TRBJ2-3, with TRBD2 identical over 13 bases. CDR3 length equals 19 residues. Trimming took 3 bases from V and 3 from J; bases not matched to a gene: 15. Germline CDR1 reads DFQATT; CDR2 reads SNEGSKA (reference sequence). The CDR3 spells CSASNLLTSGRAQTDTQYF. DNA of the CDR3: TGCAGTGCTAGTAATCTCCTTACTAGCGGGAGGGCCCAGACAGATACGCAGTATTTT.

This sequence joins TRBV5-5 and TRBJ2-7; perhaps TRBD1 as D (5 bases). The CDR3 sequence is 17 residues long. Per germline, CDR1 SGHKS and CDR2 YYEKEE (reference sequence). V lost 1 base and J 3 bases, leaving 20 bases between the germline ends. CDR3 sequence: CASSLKAVKWTNYEQYF. CDR3 bases: TGTGCCAGCAGCTTGAAGGCGGTGAAGTGGACAAACTACGAGCAGTACTTC.

This clonotype showed up many times. The chain combines TRBV3-1 with TRBJ2-2; D gene unclear. From germline, CDR1 is LGHDT and CDR2 YNNKEL (reference sequence). The V end lost 0 bases, the J end lost 0 bases, and 14 bases lay between the germline ends. The CDR3 extends over 18 amino acids. The CDR3: CASSQESRAITNTGELFF. Written as DNA, the CDR3 is TGTGCCAGCAGCCAAGAAAGCCGAGCGATTACGAACACCGGGGAGCTGTTTTTT.

The chain joins TRBV28 to TRBJ2-1, with D perhaps TRBD1 (6 bases). This CDR3 comprises 12 residues. The germline V gene has CDR1 MDHEN and CDR2 SYDVKM. The V end was cut by 6 bases, the J end by 12 bases, with 15 bases between. DNA of the CDR3: TGTGCCAGCAGCAACAGGGTTAGGGCGCAGTTCTTC. Protein sequence: CASSNRVRAQFF.

The chain links TRBV18 to TRBJ2-1; 9 positions agree with TRBD1. CDR1 is KGHSH, CDR2 LQKENI, per germline. The CDR3 has 16 amino acids. With V trimmed by 4 bases and J by 6 bases, 10 bases remained unmatched. The CDR3 loop is CASSRVLDRGGNEQFF. Written as DNA, the CDR3 is TGTGCCAGCTCACGAGTCCTGGACAGGGGTGGCAATGAGCAGTTCTTC.